The 23 T cell receptor beta chains reported below all come from one sample, sequenced in a study of blood T cell repertoires in COVID-19. TCRdb's table, derived via immunoSEQ multiplex PCR, lists solely in-frame clones and lacks some. The table has 130,000 to 150,000 clones, roughly 90% seen once; the top ten hold 3.5% to 4.5%. The sequencing sample was made of PBMCs or T cells enriched from blood (not recorded which). These receptors all come from a middle-aged woman who had been exposed to COVID-19.

The chain couples TRBV7-2 to TRBJ1-4; 11 nucleotides agree with TRBD1. V shed 2 bases and J 8 bases; nucleotides not matched to a gene: 7. This CDR3 has 16 residues. Germline V CDR1 and CDR2: SGHTA, FQGNSA. CDR3 residues: CASSLQPDRGREKLFF. The DNA of the CDR3 is TGTGCCAGCAGCTTACAACCGGACAGGGGGCGAGAAAAACTGTTTTTT.

The chain uses TRBV12-5 and TRBJ2-1; D remains ambiguous. This CDR3 is 12 amino acids long. Germline-derived CDR1 and CDR2 are LGHNT and FRNRAP. V was shortened by 1 base and J by 8 bases, with 6 bases between the two germline ends. The CDR3 is CASGLARDEQFF. For the CDR3, the DNA is TGTGCTAGTGGTTTGGCCCGGGATGAGCAGTTCTTC.

V gene TRBV6-5 combines with J gene TRBJ1-2, with D possibly being TRBD1 (5 bases). CDR3 length: 14 amino acids. V was clipped by 10 bases and J by 4 bases, with 19 bases between them. Germline V gene data show CDR1 as MNHEY and CDR2 as SVGAGI. The CDR3 DNA reads TGTGCCACAGGCAGGACACAAACTTTCTATGGCTACACCTTC. It translates to CATGRTQTFYGYTF.

The CDR3 region is CASSFATVNYGYTF. CDR3 coding DNA: TGTGCCAGCAGCTTTGCAACAGTTAACTATGGCTACACCTTC. V usage is TRBV5-6 and J usage is TRBJ1-2; D call uncertain. Per the germline V gene, CDR1 is SGHDT and CDR2 is YYEEEE. Trimming removed 2 bases from V and 1 base from J, with 9 bases in between. This CDR3 spans 14 amino acids.

The count of this clone is one. The rearrangement links TRBV18 to TRBJ2-1; 9 bases agree with TRBD1. V was pared by 5 bases and J by 10 bases, with 12 bases of the junction left unmatched. The length of the CDR3 is 15 residues. Germline values: CDR1 KGHSH, CDR2 LQKENI. CDR3 sequence: CASSLSGQGSGEQFF. DNA of the CDR3: TGTGCCAGCTCATTGTCGGGACAGGGTTCGGGCGAGCAGTTCTTC.

V usage is TRBV29-1 and J usage is TRBJ2-3, with TRBD1 as a possible D gene (5 bases). The CDR3 runs to 13 residues. Germline CDR1 is SQVTM and CDR2 is ANQGSEA. Deletions cut 5 bases from V and 10 bases from J, with 19 bases between. The CDR3 DNA sequence: TGCAGCGTTACTCTAGAAGGGGCCCCGCCGCAGTATTTT. Translation: CSVTLEGAPPQYF.

The chain has TRBV4-3 and TRBJ1-5, with TRBD1 matching over 10 bases. The germline CDR1 and CDR2 sequences are LGHNA and YSLEER. This CDR3 has 16 amino acids. The V gene end was trimmed by 1 base and the J gene end by 6 bases; junction bases not matched to a gene: 6. CDR3 in DNA: TGCGCCAGCAGCCAAGGACAGGGGGCGCCCGGTCAGCCCCAGCATTTT. Amino acid sequence: CASSQGQGAPGQPQHF.

The gene calls are TRBV11-1 and TRBJ1-2; no firm D call. Germline V gives CDR1 SGHAT, CDR2 FQDESV (reference sequence). V gave up 4 bases and J gave up 5 bases, with 17 bases separating them. The CDR3 covers 15 residues. The CDR3 here is CASSSSLQFGYGYTF. CDR3 DNA: TGTGCCAGCAGCTCCAGCCTACAGTTCGGATATGGCTACACCTTC.

The chain uses TRBV11-3 and TRBJ2-3, with TRBD2 matching over 9 bases. V dropped 8 bases and J dropped 6; count of bases not matched to a gene: 6. Germline V gene data show CDR1 as SGHNT and CDR2 as YENEEA. The CDR3 covers 13 residues. CDR3 sequence reads: CASGTSSADTQYF. In DNA form, the CDR3 reads TGTGCCAGCGGGACTAGCTCTGCGGATACGCAGTATTTT.

The chain combines TRBV2 with TRBJ2-5; weak D call: TRBD1 (5 bases). Per germline, CDR1 SNHLY and CDR2 FYNNEI. CDR3 size: 14 residues. V was pared by 4 bases and J by 5 bases, with 14 bases between. This CDR3 is CASSVTRSGETQYF. DNA of the CDR3: TGTGCCAGCAGTGTTACACGGTCAGGGGAGACCCAGTACTTC.

This chain links TRBV7-2 with TRBJ2-3, with a weak D call TRBD1 (6 bases). This CDR3 region has 15 residues. Per the germline V gene, CDR1 is SGHTA and CDR2 is FQGNSA. The ends were cut back, 3 bases at V and 2 bases at J, with 12 bases in the middle. CDR3 nucleotide sequence: TGTGCCAGCAGCTTTAGAGGGGGTTCCACAGATACGCAGTATTTT. Encoded protein: CASSFRGGSTDTQYF.

This chain connects TRBV29-1 to TRBJ1-4; 11 bases fit TRBD1. With V trimmed by 6 bases and J by 2 bases, 8 bases remained unmatched. Germline values: CDR1 SQVTM, CDR2 ANQGSEA. The CDR3 has 16 amino acids. The CDR3 sequence: CSVSGDRGGTNEKLFF. CDR3 sequence (DNA): TGCAGCGTCTCCGGGGACAGGGGGGGCACTAATGAAAAACTGTTTTTT.

The V call is TRBV7-2, the J call TRBJ2-7; 11 nucleotides match TRBD2. The CDR3 is 16 amino acids. With V trimmed by 5 bases and J by 3 bases, 9 bases remained unmatched. Germline V gives CDR1 SGHTA, CDR2 FQGNSA. This CDR3 is CASSPIAGGKDYEQYF. Here the CDR3 DNA reads TGTGCCAGCAGCCCCATAGCGGGAGGGAAGGACTACGAGCAGTACTTC. Looking up the rest from reference TRBV7-2 and TRBJ2-7 gives the full variable domain: GAGVSQSPSNKVTEKGKDVELRCDPISGHTALYWYRQSLGQGLEFLIYFQGNSAPDKSGLPSDRFSAERTGGSVSTLTIQRTQQEDSAVYLCASSPIAGGKDYEQYFGPGTRLTVT.

This chain links TRBV19 with TRBJ1-3; D gene uncertain. Germline CDR1 reads LNHDA; CDR2 reads SQIVND (reference sequence). Trimming removed 3 bases from V and 2 bases from J, with 8 bases in between. This CDR3 spans 14 amino acids. This CDR3 reads CASSIKRTGNTIYF. In DNA form, the CDR3 reads TGTGCCAGTAGTATCAAGAGGACTGGAAACACCATATATTTT.

Only a few counts were recorded for this clone. The chain couples TRBV27 to TRBJ2-7; possible D gene TRBD1, 5 bases. This CDR3 spans 15 amino acids. Trimming took off 6 bases at V and 0 bases at J, with 15 bases between the two ends. From germline, CDR1 is MNHEY and CDR2 SMNVEV (reference sequence). The CDR3 loop is CASSNLQVHSYEQYF. DNA for the CDR3: TGTGCCAGCAGCAATTTACAGGTGCACTCCTACGAGCAGTACTTC.

This chain connects TRBV12-3 or TRBV12-4 to TRBJ1-1; D call uncertain. The CDR3 length is 13 residues. V was trimmed by 6 bases and J by 0 bases, leaving 8 bases between them. The CDR3 region is CASRGSLNTEAFF. DNA of the CDR3: TGTGCCAGCAGGGGGAGTCTGAACACTGAAGCTTTCTTT.

A note on this clone: Other DNA variants within this sample encode the same CDR3. V gene TRBV27 combines with J gene TRBJ1-2; D perhaps matches TRBD1 (5 bases). This CDR3 region has 14 residues. The V and J ends lost 3 bases and 3 bases respectively, with 11 bases between them. Per the germline V gene, CDR1 is MNHEY and CDR2 is SMNVEV (reference sequence). CDR3 sequence reads: CASSLSGTYYGYTF. CDR3 in DNA: TGTGCCAGCAGTTTGTCGGGGACTTACTATGGCTACACCTTC.

The chain joins TRBV10-3 to TRBJ1-6; D is perhaps TRBD1 (6 bases). The CDR3 has 17 amino acids. V dropped 3 bases and J dropped 4 bases, with 16 bases sitting between them. CDR1 is ENHRY and CDR2 is SYGVKD in the germline V gene. CDR3 sequence reads: CAISDLREGTYNSPLHF. The CDR3 DNA is TGTGCCATCAGTGATCTGAGGGAGGGGACATATAATTCACCCCTCCACTTT.

CDR3 residues: CASSFRLASGTGELFF. CDR3 nucleotide sequence: TGTGCCAGCAGCTTTAGACTAGCGAGCGGCACCGGGGAGCTGTTTTTT. The chain joins TRBV11-3 to TRBJ2-2, with 8 bases fitting TRBD2. This CDR3 is 16 amino acids long. Germline trimming cut 3 bases from V and 4 bases from J; bases unmatched to any gene: 7. Germline assignment: CDR1 SGHNT and CDR2 YENEEA.

The chain employs TRBV3-1 (or the pseudogene TRBV3-2) and TRBJ2-7; 7 nucleotides line up with TRBD2. Germline-derived CDR1 and CDR2 are LGHDT and YNNKEL (reference sequence). The CDR3 runs 13 residues. V lost 4 bases to trimming and J lost 5 bases; unmatched junction nucleotides: 5. CDR3 amino acids: CASSLLRGDEQYF. For the CDR3, the DNA is TGTGCCAGCAGCCTCCTCCGGGGGGACGAGCAGTACTTC.

V gene TRBV28 combines with J gene TRBJ2-1; 12 nucleotides match TRBD2. CDR3 size: 19 residues. CDR1 is MDHEN, CDR2 SYDVKM, per germline. After removal of 4 bases from V and 2 bases from J, the junction contained 12 bases not matched to a gene. The CDR3 loop reads CASSCNTGTSGSTYNEQFF. The CDR3 nucleotides read TGTGCCAGCAGTTGCAACACGGGGACTAGCGGGTCGACCTACAATGAGCAGTTCTTC. Full variable domain (missing parts from reference TRBV28 and TRBJ2-1): DVKVTQSSRYLVKRTGEKVFLECVQDMDHENMFWYRQDPGLGLRLIYFSYDVKMKEKGDIPEGYSVSREKKERFSLILESASTNQTSMYLCASSCNTGTSGSTYNEQFFGPGTRLTVL.

This clone occurred once. This rearrangement joins TRBV19 to TRBJ2-2, with 8 nucleotides matching TRBD2. Germline-derived CDR1 and CDR2 are LNHDA and SQIVND (reference sequence). This CDR3 has 16 residues. After removal of 5 bases from V and 5 bases from J, the junction contained 10 bases not matched to a gene. For the CDR3, the DNA is TGTGCCAGTAGTGCGATTATCGGGGGGGCGACCGGGGAGCTGTTTTTT. This encodes CASSAIIGGATGELFF. Supplemented by reference TRBV19 and TRBJ2-2, the full variable domain reads DGGITQSPKYLFRKEGQNVTLSCEQNLNHDAMYWYRQDPGQGLRLIYYSQIVNDFQKGDIAEGYSVSREKKESFPLTVTSAQKNPTAFYLCASSAIIGGATGELFFGEGSRLTVL.

Written as DNA, the CDR3 is TGTGCCAGCAGCGCAACAGAGACAGGGGAAGGCACTGAAGCTTTCTTT. Its translation: CASSATETGEGTEAFF. V is TRBV2 and J is TRBJ1-1, with 8 bases identical to TRBD1. The V and J ends lost 6 bases and 4 bases, in that order; junction bases with no gene match: 13. Germline V gene data show CDR1 as SNHLY and CDR2 as FYNNEI. This CDR3 region has 16 residues. The variable domain in full, completed from reference TRBV2 and TRBJ1-1, reads EPEVTQTPSHQVTQMGQEVILRCVPISNHLYFYWYRQILGQKVEFLVSFYNNEISEKSEIFDDQFSVERPDGSNFTLKIRSTKLEDSAMYFCASSATETGEGTEAFFGQGTRLTVV.